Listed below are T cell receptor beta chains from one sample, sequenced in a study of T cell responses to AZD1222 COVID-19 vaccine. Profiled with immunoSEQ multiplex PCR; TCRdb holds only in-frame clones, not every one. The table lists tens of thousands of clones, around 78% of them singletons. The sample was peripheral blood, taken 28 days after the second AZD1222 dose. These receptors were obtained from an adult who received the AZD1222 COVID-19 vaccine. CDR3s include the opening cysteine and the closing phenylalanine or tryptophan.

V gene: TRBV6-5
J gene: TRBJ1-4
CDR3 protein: CASSQLWGDEKLFF

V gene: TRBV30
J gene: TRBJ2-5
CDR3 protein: CATQTGGTQYF

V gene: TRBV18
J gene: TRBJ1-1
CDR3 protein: CASSPLTRNTEAFF

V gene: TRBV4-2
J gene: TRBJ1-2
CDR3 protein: CASSQAGEVGYGYTF

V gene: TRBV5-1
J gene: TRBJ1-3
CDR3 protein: CASSRGTGVISGNTIYF

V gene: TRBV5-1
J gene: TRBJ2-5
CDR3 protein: CASSPGPDRVETQYF

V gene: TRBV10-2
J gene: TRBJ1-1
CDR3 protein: CASTLTGGTEAFF

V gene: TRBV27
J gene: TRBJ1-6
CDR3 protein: CASSTLTGGNSPLHF

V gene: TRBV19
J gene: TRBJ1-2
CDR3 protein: CASHPSTDNYGYTF

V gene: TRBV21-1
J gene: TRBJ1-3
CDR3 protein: CASSFPSGTPRADRNTIYF

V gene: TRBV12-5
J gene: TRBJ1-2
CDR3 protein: CASGRTTGGSRNYGYTF

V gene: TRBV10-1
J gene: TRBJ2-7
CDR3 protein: CASSESGTEPYEQYF

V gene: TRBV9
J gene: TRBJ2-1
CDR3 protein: CASSVSGRPRSSYNEQFF

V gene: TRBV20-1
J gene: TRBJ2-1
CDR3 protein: CSASGLAGAGNEQFF

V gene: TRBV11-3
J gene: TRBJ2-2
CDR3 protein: CASSLDTGELFF

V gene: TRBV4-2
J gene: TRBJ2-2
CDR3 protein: CASESAGLAGNTGELFF

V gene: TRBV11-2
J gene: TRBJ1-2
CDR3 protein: CASSLLTGGDGYTF

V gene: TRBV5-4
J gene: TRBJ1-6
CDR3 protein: CASSLEYSNSPLHF

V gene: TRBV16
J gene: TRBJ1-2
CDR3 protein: CASSQRDMGGYGYTF

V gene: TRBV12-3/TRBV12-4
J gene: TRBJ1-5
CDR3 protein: CASRGTGNQPQHF

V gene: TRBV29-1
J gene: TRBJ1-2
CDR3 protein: CSVAEGDGYTF

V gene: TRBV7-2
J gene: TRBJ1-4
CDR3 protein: CASSFGKLFF

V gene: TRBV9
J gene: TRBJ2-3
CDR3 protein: CASSVEGGSDTQYF

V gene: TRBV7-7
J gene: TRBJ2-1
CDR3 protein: CASSPFVGRASNEQFF

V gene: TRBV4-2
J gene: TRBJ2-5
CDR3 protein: CASSQSRETQYF

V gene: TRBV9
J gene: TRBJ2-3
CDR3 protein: CASSVRSGSWSSTDTQYF

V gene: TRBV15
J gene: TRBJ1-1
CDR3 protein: CATSRESGRGAEAFF

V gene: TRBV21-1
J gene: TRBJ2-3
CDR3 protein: CASSKVLGSDTQYF

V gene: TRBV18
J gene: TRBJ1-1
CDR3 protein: CASSPDRVRHTEAFF

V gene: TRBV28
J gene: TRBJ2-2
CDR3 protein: CASSIGDRKTGELFF

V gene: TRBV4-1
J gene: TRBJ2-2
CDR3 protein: CASSQVGLQTNTGELFF

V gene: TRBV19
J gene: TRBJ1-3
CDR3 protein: CASSIQPDPRNTIYF

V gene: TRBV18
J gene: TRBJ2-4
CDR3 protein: CASSPSGLAGGAKNIQYF

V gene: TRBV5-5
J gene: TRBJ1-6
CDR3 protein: CASSSQPSSYNSPLHF

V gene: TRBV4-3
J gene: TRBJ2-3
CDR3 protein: CASSPRVSGDGTDTQYF

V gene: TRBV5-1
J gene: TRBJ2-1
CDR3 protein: CASSLMDRENEQFF

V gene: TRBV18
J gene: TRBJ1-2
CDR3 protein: CASSPSSGIGYGYTF

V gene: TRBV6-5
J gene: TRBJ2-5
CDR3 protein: CASSFSGQKTQYF

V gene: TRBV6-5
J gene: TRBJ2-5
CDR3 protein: CASSYSSGGALETQYF

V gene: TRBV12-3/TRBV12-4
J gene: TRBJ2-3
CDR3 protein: CASSRTDTQYF

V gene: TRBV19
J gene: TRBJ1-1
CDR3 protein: CASSQGQNTEAFF

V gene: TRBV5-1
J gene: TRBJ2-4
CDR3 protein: CASQEQGARGNIQYF

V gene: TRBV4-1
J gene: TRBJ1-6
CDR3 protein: CASSQLPSSYNSPLHF

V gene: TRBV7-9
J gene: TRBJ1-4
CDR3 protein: CASSPTRDVNEKLFF

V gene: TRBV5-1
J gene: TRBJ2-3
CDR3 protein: CASSLGQQTDTQYF

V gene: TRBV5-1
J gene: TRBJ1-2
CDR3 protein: CASSPGPIGDGYTF

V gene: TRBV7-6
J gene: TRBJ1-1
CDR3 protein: CASSTQENTEAFF

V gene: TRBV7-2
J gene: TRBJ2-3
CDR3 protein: CASRRTSSADTQYF

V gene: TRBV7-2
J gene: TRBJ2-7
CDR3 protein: CASSGSGVEQYF

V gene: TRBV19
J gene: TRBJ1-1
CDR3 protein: CASTATVDSHGEAFF

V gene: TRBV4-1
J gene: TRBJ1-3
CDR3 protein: CASSQDVGLSSGNTIYF

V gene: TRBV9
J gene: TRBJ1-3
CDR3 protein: CASSEGHFSGNTIYF